This entry concerns a single T cell receptor beta chain. What it recognizes is unknown. The sample belongs to a study of brain T cells in children with intractable seizures. Study-wide findings and caveats: HCMV serostatus was not known, and viral specificity came from CDR3 similarity only.

The sequenced cases were selected for having the highest brain T cell transcript signatures. At least one anti-epileptic drug was given before surgery. The CDR3 has 13 amino acids. V lost 6 bases and J lost 1; bases outside the gene matches: 2. Germline V CDR1 and CDR2: MDHEN, SYDVKM. The protocol was immunoSEQ multiplex PCR, while the TCRdb copy is restricted to in-frame clones and leaves out a portion. The sample carries under 150,000 clones, 85% to 95% recorded once. The rearrangement joins TRBV28 to TRBJ2-5, with 7 positions matching TRBD1. This clonotype was obtained from a boy in the first two years of life with hemimegalencephaly and intractable seizures. Sample: peripheral blood, taken at surgery. CDR3 residues: CASRQGPQETQYF. Written as DNA, the CDR3 is TGTGCCAGCAGACAGGGGCCCCAAGAGACCCAGTACTTC.